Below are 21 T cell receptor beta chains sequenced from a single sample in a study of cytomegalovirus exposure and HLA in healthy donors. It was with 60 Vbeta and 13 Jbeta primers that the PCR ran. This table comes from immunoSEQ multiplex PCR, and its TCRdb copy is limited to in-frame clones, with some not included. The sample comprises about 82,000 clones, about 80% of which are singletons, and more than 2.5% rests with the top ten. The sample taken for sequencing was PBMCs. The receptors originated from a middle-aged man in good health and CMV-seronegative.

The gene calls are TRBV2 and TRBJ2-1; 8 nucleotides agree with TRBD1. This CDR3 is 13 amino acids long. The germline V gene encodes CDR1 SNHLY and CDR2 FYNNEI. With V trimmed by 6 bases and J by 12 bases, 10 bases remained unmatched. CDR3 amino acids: CASSNQGAGRQFF. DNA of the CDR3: TGTGCCAGCAGCAACCAGGGGGCGGGCCGGCAGTTCTTC. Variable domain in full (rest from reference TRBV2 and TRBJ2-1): EPEVTQTPSHQVTQMGQEVILRCVPISNHLYFYWYRQILGQKVEFLVSFYNNEISEKSEIFDDQFSVERPDGSNFTLKIRSTKLEDSAMYFCASSNQGAGRQFFGPGTRLTVL.

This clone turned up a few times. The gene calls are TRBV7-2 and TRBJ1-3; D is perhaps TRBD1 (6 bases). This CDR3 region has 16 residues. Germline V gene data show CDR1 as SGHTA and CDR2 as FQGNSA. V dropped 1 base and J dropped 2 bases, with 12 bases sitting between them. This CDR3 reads CASSLGTGLTGNTIYF. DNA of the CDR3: TGTGCCAGCAGCTTAGGTACAGGGCTAACTGGAAACACCATATATTTT.

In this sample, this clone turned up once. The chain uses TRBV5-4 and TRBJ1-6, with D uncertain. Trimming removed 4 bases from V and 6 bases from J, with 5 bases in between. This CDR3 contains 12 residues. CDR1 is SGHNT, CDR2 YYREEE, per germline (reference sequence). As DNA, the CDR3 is TGTGCCAGCAGCGAGATTAATTCACCCCTCCACTTT. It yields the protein CASSEINSPLHF. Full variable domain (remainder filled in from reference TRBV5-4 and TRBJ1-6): ETGVTQSPTHLIKTRGQQVTLRCSSQSGHNTVSWYQQALGQGPQFIFQYYREEENGRGNFPPRFSGLQFPNYSSELNVNALELDDSALYLCASSEINSPLHFGNGTRLTVT.

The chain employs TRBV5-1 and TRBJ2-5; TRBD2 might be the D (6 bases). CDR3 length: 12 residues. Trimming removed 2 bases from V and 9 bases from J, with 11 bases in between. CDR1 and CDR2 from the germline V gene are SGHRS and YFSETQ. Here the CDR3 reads CASSFTGEAQYF. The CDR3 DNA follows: TGCGCCAGCAGCTTTACGGGGGAAGCCCAGTACTTC.

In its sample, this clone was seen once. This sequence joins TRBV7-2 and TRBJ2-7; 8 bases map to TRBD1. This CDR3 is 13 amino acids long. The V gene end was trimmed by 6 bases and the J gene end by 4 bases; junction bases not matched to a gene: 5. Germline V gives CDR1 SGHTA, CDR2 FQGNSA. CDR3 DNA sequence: TGTGCCAGCAGTGGGACAGGTCGGTACGAGCAGTACTTC. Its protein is CASSGTGRYEQYF.

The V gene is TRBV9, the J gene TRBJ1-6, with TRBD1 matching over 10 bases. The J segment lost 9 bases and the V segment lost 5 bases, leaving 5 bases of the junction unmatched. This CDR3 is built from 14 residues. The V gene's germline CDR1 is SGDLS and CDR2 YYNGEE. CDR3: CASRAGQGTSPLHF. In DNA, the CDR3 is TGTGCCAGCAGGGCGGGACAGGGGACTTCACCCCTCCACTTT.

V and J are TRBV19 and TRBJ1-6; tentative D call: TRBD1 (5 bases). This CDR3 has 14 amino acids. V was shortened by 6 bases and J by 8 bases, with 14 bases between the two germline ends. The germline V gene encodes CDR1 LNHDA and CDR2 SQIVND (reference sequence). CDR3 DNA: TGTGCCAGTAGACCCGACAGCGAATATTCACCCCTCCACTTT. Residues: CASRPDSEYSPLHF.

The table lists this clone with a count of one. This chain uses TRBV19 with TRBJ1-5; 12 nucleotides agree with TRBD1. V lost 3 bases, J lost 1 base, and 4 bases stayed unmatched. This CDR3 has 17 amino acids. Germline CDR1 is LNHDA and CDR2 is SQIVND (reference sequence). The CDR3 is CASSMGQGALSNQPQHF. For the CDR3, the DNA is TGTGCCAGTAGTATGGGACAGGGGGCTTTGAGCAATCAGCCCCAGCATTTT.

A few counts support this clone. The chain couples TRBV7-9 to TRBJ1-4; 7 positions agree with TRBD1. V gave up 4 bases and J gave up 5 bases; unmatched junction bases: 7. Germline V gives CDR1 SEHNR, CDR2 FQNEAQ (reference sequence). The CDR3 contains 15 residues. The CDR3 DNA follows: TGTGCCAGCAGCTACCAGGGGGACACGAATGAAAAACTGTTTTTT. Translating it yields CASSYQGDTNEKLFF.

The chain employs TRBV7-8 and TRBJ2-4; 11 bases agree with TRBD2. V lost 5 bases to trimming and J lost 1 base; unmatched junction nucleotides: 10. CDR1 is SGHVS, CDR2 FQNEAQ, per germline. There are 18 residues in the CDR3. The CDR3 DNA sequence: TGTGCCAGCAGCCCTGGGCTAGCGGGGGGTGCGGCCAAAAACATTCAGTACTTC. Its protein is CASSPGLAGGAAKNIQYF.

CDR3 loop: CASSENHFVYTF. The CDR3 DNA reads TGTGCCAGCAGTGAAAATCATTTTGTCTACACCTTC. J is TRBJ1-2 and V is TRBV6-1; D gene ambiguous. Germline lookup yields CDR1 MNHNS and CDR2 SASEGT. Trimming cost V 2 bases and J 10 bases, with 11 bases left between them. CDR3 length: 12 residues.

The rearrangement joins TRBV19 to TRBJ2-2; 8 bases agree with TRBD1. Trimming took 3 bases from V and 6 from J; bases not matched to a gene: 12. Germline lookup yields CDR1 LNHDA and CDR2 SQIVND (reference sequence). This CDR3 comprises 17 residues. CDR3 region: CASSIRQGASRSGELFF. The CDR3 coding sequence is TGTGCCAGTAGTATCAGGCAGGGGGCTTCCAGATCCGGGGAGCTGTTTTTT.

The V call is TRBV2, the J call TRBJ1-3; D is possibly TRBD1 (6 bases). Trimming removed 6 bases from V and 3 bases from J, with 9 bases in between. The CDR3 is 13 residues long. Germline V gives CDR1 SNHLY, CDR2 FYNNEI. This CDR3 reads CASSLTGGNTIYF. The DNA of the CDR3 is TGTGCCAGCAGCCTGACAGGTGGAAACACCATATATTTT.

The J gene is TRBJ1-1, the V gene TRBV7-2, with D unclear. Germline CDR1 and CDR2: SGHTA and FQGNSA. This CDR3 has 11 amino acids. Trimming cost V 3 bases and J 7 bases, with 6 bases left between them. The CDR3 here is CASSLNGEAFF. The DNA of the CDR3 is TGTGCCAGCAGCTTGAACGGTGAAGCTTTCTTT.

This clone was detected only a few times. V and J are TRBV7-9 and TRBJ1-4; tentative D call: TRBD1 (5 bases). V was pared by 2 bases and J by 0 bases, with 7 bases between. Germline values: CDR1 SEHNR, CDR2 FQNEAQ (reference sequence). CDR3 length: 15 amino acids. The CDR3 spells CASSLRTPTNEKLFF. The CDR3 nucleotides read TGTGCCAGCAGCTTAAGGACACCAACTAATGAAAAACTGTTTTTT.

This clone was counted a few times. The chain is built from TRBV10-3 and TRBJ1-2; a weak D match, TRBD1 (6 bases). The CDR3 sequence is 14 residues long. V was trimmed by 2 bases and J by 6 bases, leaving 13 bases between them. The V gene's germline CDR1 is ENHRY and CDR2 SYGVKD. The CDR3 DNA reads TGTGCCATCAGTGAGGCACAGGGAGATCATGGCTACACCTTC. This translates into CAISEAQGDHGYTF.

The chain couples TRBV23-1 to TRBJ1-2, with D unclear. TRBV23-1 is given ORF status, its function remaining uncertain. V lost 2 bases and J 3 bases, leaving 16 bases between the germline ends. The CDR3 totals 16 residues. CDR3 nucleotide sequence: TGCGCCAGCAGTCAAGCATTAGCTCTCAATGACTATGGCTACACCTTC. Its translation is CASSQALALNDYGYTF.

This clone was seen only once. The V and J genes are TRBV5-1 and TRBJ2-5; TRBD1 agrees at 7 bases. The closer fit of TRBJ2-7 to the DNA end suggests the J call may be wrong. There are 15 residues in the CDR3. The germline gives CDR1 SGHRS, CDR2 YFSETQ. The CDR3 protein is CASSLGRDSSYEQYF. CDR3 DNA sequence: TGCGCCAGCAGCTTGGGCCGGGACAGCTCCTACGAGCAGTACTTC.

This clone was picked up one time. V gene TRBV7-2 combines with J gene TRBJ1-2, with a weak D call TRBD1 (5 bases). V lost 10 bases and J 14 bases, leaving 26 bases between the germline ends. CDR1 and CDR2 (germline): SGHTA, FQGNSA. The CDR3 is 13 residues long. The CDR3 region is CAIPRSGLIGSTF. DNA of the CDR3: TGTGCCATCCCCCGGTCGGGACTTATCGGGAGTACCTTC. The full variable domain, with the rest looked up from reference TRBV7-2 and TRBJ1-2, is GAGVSQSPSNKVTEKGKDVELRCDPISGHTALYWYRQSLGQGLEFLIYFQGNSAPDKSGLPSDRFSAERTGGSVSTLTIQRTQQEDSAVYLCAIPRSGLIGSTFGSGTRLTVV.

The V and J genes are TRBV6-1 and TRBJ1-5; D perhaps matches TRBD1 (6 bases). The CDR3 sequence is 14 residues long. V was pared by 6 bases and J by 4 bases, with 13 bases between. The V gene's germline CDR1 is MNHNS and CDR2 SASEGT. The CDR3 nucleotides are TGTGCCAGCAGAAAGACGACAGGTAATCAGCCCCAGCATTTT. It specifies CASRKTTGNQPQHF.

CDR3 sequence reads: CAWSRGLDEKLFF. CDR3 coding DNA: TGTGCCTGGAGTAGGGGGCTCGATGAAAAACTGTTTTTT. The chain couples TRBV30 to TRBJ1-4; 7 nucleotides match TRBD1. Germline V gene data show CDR1 as GTSNPN and CDR2 as SVGIG (reference sequence). There are 13 residues in the CDR3. The V and J ends lost 2 bases and 6 bases, in that order; junction bases with no gene match: 3.